This T cell receptor (beta chain) comes out of a study of neoadjuvant anti-PD-1 for oral cavity cancer. The time point: after neoadjuvant nivolumab, at surgical resection. Study-wide results and caveats: Post-nivolumab, blood T cell clonality was significantly elevated in non-responders. Higher pretreatment blood Treg/Th17 ratios correlated with higher pretreatment blood and lower post-treatment tumor TCRbeta clonality.

Method: immunoSEQ multiplex PCR; TCRdb's copy keeps in-frame clones and lacks some. The profile shows 65,000 to 70,000 clones, 70% to 90% of them singletons. Remarks on this clone: Its antigen remains unidentified.

This material consisted of PBMCs, taken after nivolumab (anti-PD-1) treatment. The clonotype comes from a person aged 40 to 85 with oral cavity squamous cell carcinoma.

CDR3 region: CASSQDIPGMNTEAFF. The CDR3 DNA follows: TGTGCCAGCAGCCAAGATATTCCAGGGATGAACACTGAAGCTTTCTTT. The chain combines TRBV4-2 with TRBJ1-1, with D perhaps matching TRBD1 (5 bases). Germline V gene sequence: CDR1 LGHNA, CDR2 YNFKEQ. This CDR3 spans 16 amino acids. V lost 0 bases and J 0 bases, leaving 11 bases between the germline ends.